This T cell receptor (beta chain) comes out of a study of blood T cell repertoires in COVID-19. Study overall: PBMCs, B-cell-depleted T cells, or T cells were the source of the cDNA or gDNA that made up the material.

The CDR3 covers 12 residues. Germline loops: CDR1 SGHRS, CDR2 YFSETQ. Trimming removed 1 base from V and 1 base from J, with 3 bases in between. Ages ranged from about 18 to 89 years, with residence in about two dozen US areas. The data were produced by immunoSEQ multiplex PCR, yet TCRdb's version contains in-frame clones alone and is incomplete. The table includes under 300,000 clones, approximately 90% detected once. This TCR was recovered from a woman in her 40s with acute COVID-19. Input material: PBMCs or T cells enriched from blood (not recorded which). The chain carries TRBV5-1 and TRBJ2-7; unclear D gene. CDR3 loop: CASSLPSYEQYF. The CDR3 nucleotides are TGCGCCAGCAGCTTGCCTTCCTACGAGCAGTACTTC.